The present T cell receptor beta chain was sequenced within a study of regulatory T cells in long-lasting Graves disease. The study's findings and limits: Patients whose Graves' disease persisted exhibited lower TCR diversity than those newly diagnosed.

This clonotype has more than one count but fewer than ten. Its specificity is unknown. Combining iRepertoire HTBI primers with Arm-PCR of CDR3 regions, the authors built TCR beta libraries. In TCRdb, the multiplex PCR reads were re-called with MiXCR into one record per CDR3 protein. The table has under 500,000 distinct CDR3 sequences, about a sixth seen once. The CDR3 length is 19 residues. CDR1 KGHDR and CDR2 SFDVKD come from the germline V gene. V shed 0 bases and J 6 bases; nucleotides not matched to a gene: 15. The sample's time point: newly diagnosed GD, antithyroid drugs for less than 3 months. Preparation of the TCR library used RNA extracted from PBMCs. These data also formed part of another study, on T cells in Graves' hyperthyroidism and ophthalmopathy.

The TCR comes from a woman aged 25 to 45 with Graves disease. The chain recombines TRBV24-1 with TRBJ2-2; 7 bases agree with TRBD2. This specimen was peripheral blood mononuclear cells (PBMCs), taken at new diagnosis, from a patient treated with antithyroid drugs. The CDR3 DNA is TGTGCCACCAGTGATTTGTCGGAGGCGGGAGATTGGTTGGCCGGGGAGCTGTTTTTT. Translation gives CATSDLSEAGDWLAGELFF.